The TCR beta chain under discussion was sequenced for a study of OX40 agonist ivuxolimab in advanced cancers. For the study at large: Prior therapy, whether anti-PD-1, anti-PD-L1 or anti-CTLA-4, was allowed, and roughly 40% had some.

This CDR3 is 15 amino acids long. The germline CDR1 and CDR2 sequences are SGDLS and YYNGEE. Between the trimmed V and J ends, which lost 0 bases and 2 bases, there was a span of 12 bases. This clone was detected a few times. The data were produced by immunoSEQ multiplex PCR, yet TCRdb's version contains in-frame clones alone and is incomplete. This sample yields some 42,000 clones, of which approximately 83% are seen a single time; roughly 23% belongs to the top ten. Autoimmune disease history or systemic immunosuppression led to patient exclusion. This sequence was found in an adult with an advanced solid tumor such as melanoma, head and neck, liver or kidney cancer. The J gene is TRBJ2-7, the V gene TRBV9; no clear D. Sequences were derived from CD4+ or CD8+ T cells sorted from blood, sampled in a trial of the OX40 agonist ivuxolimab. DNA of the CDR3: TGTGCCAGCAGCGTAGAACCCATTGAGACCTACGAGCAGTACTTC. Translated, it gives CASSVEPIETYEQYF.